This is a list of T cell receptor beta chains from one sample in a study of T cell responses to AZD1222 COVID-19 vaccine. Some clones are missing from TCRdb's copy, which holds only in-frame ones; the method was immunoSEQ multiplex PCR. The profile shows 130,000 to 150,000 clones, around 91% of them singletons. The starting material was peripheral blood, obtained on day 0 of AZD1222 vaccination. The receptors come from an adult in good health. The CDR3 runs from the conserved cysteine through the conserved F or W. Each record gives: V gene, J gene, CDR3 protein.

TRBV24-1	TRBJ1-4	CATGGPNNEKLFF
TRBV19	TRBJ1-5	CASSMGSGRDQPQHF
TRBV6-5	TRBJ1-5	CASSYSRTGRNQPQHF
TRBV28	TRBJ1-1	CASVGSNTEAFF
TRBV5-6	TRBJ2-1	CASSLALWTDGYNEQFF
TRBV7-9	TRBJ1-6	CASSLETSPLHF
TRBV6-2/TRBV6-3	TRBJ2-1	CASSLAGLIRNNEQFF
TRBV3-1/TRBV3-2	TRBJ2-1	CASSKVWDRGLFF
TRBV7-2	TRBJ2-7	CASRLDRGVTYEQYF
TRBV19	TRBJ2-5	CATPGTVDAETQYF
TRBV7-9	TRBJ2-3	CASSDIGLAGTDTQYF
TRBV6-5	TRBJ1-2	CATTTGGSGYTF
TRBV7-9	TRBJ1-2	CASSLRGNPYGYTF
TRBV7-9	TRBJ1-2	CASSPTGYNYGYTF
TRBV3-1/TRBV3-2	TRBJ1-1	CASSQAYTEAFF
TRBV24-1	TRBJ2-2	CATSDRARELFF
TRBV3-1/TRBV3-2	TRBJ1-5	CASSQGTGQSNQPQHF
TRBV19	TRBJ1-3	CASSRQSGNTIYF
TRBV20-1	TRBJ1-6	CSASDRVLPNSPLHF
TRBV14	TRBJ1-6	CASSPRRSWGRGNSPLHF
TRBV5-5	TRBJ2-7	CASSLSGGRGEQYF
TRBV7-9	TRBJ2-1	CASSLTLVSNEQFF
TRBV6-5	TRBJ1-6	CASSYSVRTGTSPLHF
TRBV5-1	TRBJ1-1	CASSLGHTDTEAFF
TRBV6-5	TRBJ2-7	CASSYGGGSSYF
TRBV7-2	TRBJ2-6	CASSLVYPGSGANVLTF
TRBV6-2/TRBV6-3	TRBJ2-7	CASSIPGQGAVHEQYF
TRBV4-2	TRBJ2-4	CASSQETPLDRDFLGKNIQYF
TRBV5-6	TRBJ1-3	CASSLAFGPGRGHTIYF
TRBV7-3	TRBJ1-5	CASTDGGGALRPQHF
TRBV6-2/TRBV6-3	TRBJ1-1	CASSSHGSLNTEAFF
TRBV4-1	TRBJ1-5	CASSQDGRARKGQPQHF
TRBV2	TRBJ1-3	CASSALRAGNTIYF
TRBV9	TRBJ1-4	CASSGPRGRDDEKLFF
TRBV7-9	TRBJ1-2	CASSLERGHGYTF
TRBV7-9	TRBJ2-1	CASSFTGGNEQFF
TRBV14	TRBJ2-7	CASRSGDSKPHEQYF
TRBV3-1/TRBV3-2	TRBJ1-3	CASSPSTSGNTIYF
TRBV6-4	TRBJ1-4	CASSREFGEKLFF
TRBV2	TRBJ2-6	CASRGTGANVLTF
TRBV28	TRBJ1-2	CKHGPSANYGYTF
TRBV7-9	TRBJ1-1	CASSAFGGATEAFF
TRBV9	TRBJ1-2	CASSAKGGANYGYTF
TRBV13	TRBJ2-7	CASSLGTVSYEQYF
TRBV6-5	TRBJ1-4	CASSKTATNEKLFF
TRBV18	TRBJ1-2	CASSPFRGGPYGYTF
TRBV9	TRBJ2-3	CASSVSGGLSTDTQYF
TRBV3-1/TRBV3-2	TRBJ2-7	CASSFGGHEQYF
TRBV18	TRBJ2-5	CASSQTESPETQYF
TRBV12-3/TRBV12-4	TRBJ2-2	CAVRGAGELFF
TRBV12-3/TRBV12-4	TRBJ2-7	CASSLGREQYF
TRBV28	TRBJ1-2	CAIPGTANYGYTF
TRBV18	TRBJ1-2	CASSEWDRTLGGYTF
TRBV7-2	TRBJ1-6	CASSLEEKNNSPLHF
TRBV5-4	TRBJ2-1	CASSRLAGGSYNEQFF
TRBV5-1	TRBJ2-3	CASSLGALGASTDTQYF
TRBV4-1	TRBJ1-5	CASSQDTGFPGGNQPQHF
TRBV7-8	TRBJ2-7	CASSLVPAYEQYF